The 4 T cell receptor beta chains below were found in one sample sequenced in a study of T cells in Graves' hyperthyroidism and ophthalmopathy. Template material for amplifying TCR beta CDR3 regions consisted of RNA transcripts. When the TCR CDR3 underwent first-round RT-PCR, the HTBI primer set was used. Each CDR3 protein gets one entry after TCRdb re-called the multiplex PCR reads with MiXCR. The repertoire holds 200,000 to 250,000 distinct CDR3 sequences, with roughly a sixth as singletons. The sample comprised blood. The receptors were sampled from a man aged 45-65 years with Graves' hyperthyroidism.

This clonotype was picked up a small number of times. The CDR3 sequence is CASSEYGFQGSEKLFF. CDR3 in DNA: TGTGCCAGCAGTGAATATGGTTTCCAGGGTAGTGAAAAACTGTTTTTT. The chain is built from TRBV25-1 and TRBJ1-4; maybe TRBD1 (5 bases). The CDR3 covers 16 residues. Trimming pared 0 bases from V and 7 bases from J, leaving 15 bases between. Looked up from germline, CDR1 is MGHDK and CDR2 is SYGVNS.

The chain links TRBV5-1 to TRBJ2-7; 9 nucleotides line up with TRBD2. Looked up from germline, CDR1 is SGHRS and CDR2 is YFSETQ. The V and J ends lost 5 bases and 2 bases, in that order; junction bases with no gene match: 2. The CDR3 is made up of 13 amino acids. This chain's CDR3 is CASRASGTYEQYF. The DNA for the CDR3 is TGCGCCAGCAGGGCTAGCGGGACCTACGAGCAGTACTTC.

This clonotype was seen many times. This chain links TRBV6-2 or TRBV6-3 with TRBJ1-2; 7 positions agree with TRBD1. V shed 5 bases, J shed 4 bases, and the junction held 7 bases outside the gene matches. Germline CDR1 is MNHEY and CDR2 is SVGEGT. This CDR3 comprises 14 residues. CDR3 nucleotides: TGTGCCAGCAGTGGGGACAGCATCATCTATGGCTACACCTTC. Protein: CASSGDSIIYGYTF.

To note about this clonotype: A single base separates this from a much larger clone, so it may be a read error. V and J are TRBV6-1 and TRBJ2-2; possible D gene TRBD2, 6 bases. The CDR3 is made up of 17 amino acids. Germline V gene sequence: CDR1 MNHNS, CDR2 SASEGT. The CDR3 DNA follows: TGTGCCGGCAGTGGATCATCCGGGACTTACAAGACCGGGGAGCTGTTTTTT. It is translated as CAGSGSSGTYKTGELFF.